These 20 T cell receptor beta chains originate from one sample sequenced in a study of shared clonotypes between healthy human individuals. Only in-frame clones appear in the TCRdb table, and some are missing; sequencing was by immunoSEQ multiplex PCR. The sample consists of roughly 2.2 million clones, roughly 93% of them appearing once. The sample consisted of naive CD4+ T cells from PBMCs. Subset described: CD45RA+ positively selected. The receptors derive from a man aged 18 to 35 in good health. Some clones in this sample may be carry-over from other donors' samples.

The chain is built from TRBV5-1 and TRBJ2-1; no clear D gene. CDR3 size: 14 residues. The germline V gene has CDR1 SGHRS and CDR2 YFSETQ. Between the trimmed V and J ends, which lost 2 bases and 5 bases, there was a span of 11 bases. The CDR3: CASSFLRENNEQFF. For the CDR3, the DNA is TGCGCCAGCAGCTTCTTACGAGAAAACAATGAGCAGTTCTTC. The full variable domain, with the rest looked up from reference TRBV5-1 and TRBJ2-1, is KAGVTQTPRYLIKTRGQQVTLSCSPISGHRSVSWYQQTPGQGLQFLFEYFSETQRNKGNFPGRFSGRQFSNSRSEMNVSTLELGDSALYLCASSFLRENNEQFFGPGTRLTVL.

Only a few counts were recorded for this clone. Given a much more abundant clone one base away, this may be a read error. This sample also contains other DNA sequences that code for the same CDR3. The gene calls are TRBV5-1 and TRBJ2-5; D gene uncertain. The CDR3 covers 12 residues. Trimming shortened V by 0 bases and J by 2 bases, and 2 bases separated the two germline ends. Germline loops: CDR1 SGHRS, CDR2 YFSETQ. In DNA, the CDR3 is TGCGCCAGCAGCTTGGAGCAAGAGACCCAGTACTTC. Protein sequence: CASSLEQETQYF.

The rearrangement uses TRBV7-2 and TRBJ2-7; 7 bases map to TRBD2. The V and J ends lost 4 bases and 4 bases, in that order; junction bases with no gene match: 16. This CDR3 comprises 17 residues. CDR1 and CDR2 (germline): SGHTA, FQGNSA. CDR3: CASSSYARAGVRYEQYF. The CDR3 nucleotides read TGTGCCAGCAGCTCCTACGCGAGGGCGGGAGTTAGGTACGAGCAGTACTTC.

On this clone itself: At the DNA level, this CDR3 is encoded by other sequences in the same sample as well. The chain combines TRBV28 with TRBJ2-7, with 14 nucleotides matching TRBD2. The length of the CDR3 is 15 residues. Germline CDR1 reads MDHEN; CDR2 reads SYDVKM. V lost 2 bases to trimming and J lost 4 bases; unmatched junction nucleotides: 1. The CDR3: CASSLRTSGRYEQYF. CDR3 bases: TGTGCCAGCAGTTTAAGGACTAGCGGGAGGTACGAGCAGTACTTC.

V and J are TRBV4-3 and TRBJ2-5; 8 bases match TRBD2. Germline-derived CDR1 and CDR2 are LGHNA and YSLEER. The CDR3 length is 15 residues. V shed 2 bases, J shed 9 bases, and the junction held 11 bases outside the gene matches. The CDR3: CASSQWGTRMASQYF. CDR3 sequence (DNA): TGCGCCAGCAGCCAATGGGGGACTAGGATGGCGTCCCAGTACTTC.

This sequence joins TRBV19 and TRBJ2-1; TRBD1 matches at 7 bases. Unmatched junction bases numbered 13, after V lost 1 base and J lost 7 bases. Germline loops: CDR1 LNHDA, CDR2 SQIVND (reference sequence). This CDR3 is 17 amino acids long. CDR3: CASSIVQGTPSRNEQFF. The CDR3 DNA is TGTGCCAGTAGTATAGTACAGGGGACCCCCTCTCGGAATGAGCAGTTCTTC.

The chain recombines TRBV9 with TRBJ1-1; D is unresolved. The CDR3 is made up of 14 amino acids. From germline, CDR1 is SGDLS and CDR2 YYNGEE. Trimming took off 0 bases at V and 4 bases at J, with 10 bases between the two ends. The CDR3 reads CASSVGAHSTEAFF. The CDR3 coding sequence is TGTGCCAGCAGCGTAGGGGCTCACAGCACTGAAGCTTTCTTT.

V gene TRBV2 combines with J gene TRBJ1-5; 7 nucleotides line up with TRBD1. In germline, CDR1 is SNHLY, CDR2 FYNNEI. This CDR3 is 15 amino acids long. The junction had 4 bases not matched to a gene; V was cut back by 5 bases and J by 0 bases. The CDR3 is CASSSQGNSNQPQHF. Written as DNA, the CDR3 is TGTGCCAGCAGTTCACAGGGGAATAGCAATCAGCCCCAGCATTTT.

The chain recombines TRBV6-5 with TRBJ2-7; a possible D gene is TRBD1 (5 bases). Germline V lookup: CDR1 MNHEY, CDR2 SVGAGI. With 2 bases removed from V and 1 base from J, the gap between germline ends came to 12 bases. This CDR3 has 15 amino acids. The CDR3 reads CASSYMAGNSYEQYF. Here the CDR3 DNA reads TGTGCCAGCAGTTACATGGCAGGGAATTCCTACGAGCAGTACTTC.

The chain recombines TRBV7-7 with TRBJ2-5, with TRBD1 as a possible D gene (6 bases). V was clipped by 1 base and J by 5 bases, with 8 bases between them. CDR3 length equals 13 residues. CDR1 and CDR2 (germline): SSHAT, FNYEAQ (reference sequence). The CDR3 loop is CASSLDRVETQYF. CDR3 DNA sequence: TGTGCCAGCAGCTTAGACAGGGTGGAGACCCAGTACTTC.

This chain uses TRBV6-1 with TRBJ1-1, with D possibly matching TRBD1 (5 bases). The CDR3 length is 14 residues. V lost 7 bases to trimming and J lost 0 bases, with 12 bases between them. Per the germline V gene, CDR1 is MNHNS and CDR2 is SASEGT. CDR3 sequence (DNA): TGTGCCAGCACCTATGGGGGGGTGAACACTGAAGCTTTCTTT. This sequence encodes CASTYGGVNTEAFF.

The V gene is TRBV7-9, the J gene TRBJ1-2; the match to TRBD1 covers 7 bases. The CDR3 has 16 residues. CDR1 and CDR2 from the germline V gene are SEHNR and FQNEAQ (reference sequence). After removal of 3 bases from V and 4 bases from J, the junction contained 11 bases not matched to a gene. This CDR3 is CASSFDSTGRVYGYTF. Written as DNA, the CDR3 is TGTGCCAGCAGCTTTGATTCGACAGGGAGGGTCTATGGCTACACCTTC.

The genes are TRBV18 and TRBJ1-1, with 7 bases aligning to TRBD1. Germline-derived CDR1 and CDR2 are KGHSH and LQKENI. The CDR3 totals 13 residues. The ends lost 5 bases at V and 4 bases at J; junction bases unmatched: 4. The CDR3 DNA is TGTGCCAGCTCATCAGGGGGTTTCACTGAAGCTTTCTTT. Translated: CASSSGGFTEAFF.

A few counts support this clone. The chain joins TRBV15 to TRBJ2-7; 7 bases map to TRBD1. Germline CDR1 and CDR2: LNHNV and YYDKDF (reference sequence). This CDR3 has 14 amino acids. The J segment lost 7 bases and the V segment lost 9 bases, leaving 15 bases of the junction unmatched. CDR3 in DNA: TGTGCCACGGATGCCAGGGACAGCGGTGAGGAGCAGTACTTC. Translated, it gives CATDARDSGEEQYF.

The chain carries TRBV7-9 and TRBJ2-3, with D perhaps matching TRBD2 (6 bases). The CDR3 totals 16 residues. V lost 5 bases and J 0 bases, leaving 15 bases between the germline ends. Germline V gives CDR1 SEHNR, CDR2 FQNEAQ (reference sequence). CDR3 sequence (DNA): TGTGCCAGCAGCCCAACGTTTAGCGGCAGCACAGATACGCAGTATTTT. Protein product: CASSPTFSGSTDTQYF.

This chain joins TRBV28 and TRBJ1-1; no definite D call. Germline V gene sequence: CDR1 MDHEN, CDR2 SYDVKM. CDR3 length: 13 amino acids. The ends were cut back, 6 bases at V and 10 bases at J, with 18 bases in the middle. Written as DNA, the CDR3 is TGTGCCAGCAGCCCCACCCCGGGTCTGGGAGCTTTCTTT. Its translation: CASSPTPGLGAFF.

About this clone itself: At the DNA level, this CDR3 is encoded by other sequences in the same sample as well. The gene calls are TRBV28 and TRBJ1-4; possibly TRBD1 for D (5 bases). CDR3 size: 13 residues. The V and J ends lost 2 bases and 7 bases respectively, with 8 bases between them. From germline, CDR1 is MDHEN and CDR2 SYDVKM. The CDR3 region is CASSLGGVEKLFF. DNA for the CDR3: TGTGCCAGCAGTTTAGGGGGAGTTGAAAAACTGTTTTTT.

The chain has TRBV7-7 and TRBJ2-5; D may be TRBD1 (6 bases). Trimming left V 2 bases short and J 4 bases short, with 14 bases between. The CDR3 is 15 residues long. Germline CDR1 SSHAT, CDR2 FNYEAQ (reference sequence). For the CDR3, the DNA is TGTGCCAGCAGCTTATCAGGGGTAGTGTCAGAGACCCAGTACTTC. Its translation is CASSLSGVVSETQYF. The variable domain in full, with the rest retrieved from reference TRBV7-7 and TRBJ2-5, is GAGVSQSPRYKVTKRGQDVTLRCDPISSHATLYWYQQALGQGPEFLTYFNYEAQPDKSGLPSDRFSAERPEGSISTLTIQRTEQRDSAMYRCASSLSGVVSETQYFGPGTRLLVL.

The V and J genes are TRBV27 and TRBJ1-1; TRBD1 matches at 8 bases. The germline V gene encodes CDR1 MNHEY and CDR2 SMNVEV (reference sequence). The CDR3 spans 13 residues. Unmatched junction bases numbered 4, after V lost 4 bases and J lost 6 bases. Here the CDR3 reads CASSSLQGAEAFF. CDR3 nucleotides: TGTGCCAGCAGTTCCCTACAGGGGGCTGAAGCTTTCTTT.

The J gene is TRBJ2-1, the V gene TRBV19; 7 nucleotides match TRBD2. The CDR3 is 18 amino acids. Germline V gene sequence: CDR1 LNHDA, CDR2 SQIVND (reference sequence). Trimming took 5 bases from V and 0 from J; bases not matched to a gene: 13. The CDR3: CASSARLAALSSYNEQFF. CDR3 coding DNA: TGTGCCAGTAGTGCGAGACTAGCTGCACTGAGCTCCTACAATGAGCAGTTCTTC. Drawing the rest from reference TRBV19 and TRBJ2-1, the complete variable domain is DGGITQSPKYLFRKEGQNVTLSCEQNLNHDAMYWYRQDPGQGLRLIYYSQIVNDFQKGDIAEGYSVSREKKESFPLTVTSAQKNPTAFYLCASSARLAALSSYNEQFFGPGTRLTVL.